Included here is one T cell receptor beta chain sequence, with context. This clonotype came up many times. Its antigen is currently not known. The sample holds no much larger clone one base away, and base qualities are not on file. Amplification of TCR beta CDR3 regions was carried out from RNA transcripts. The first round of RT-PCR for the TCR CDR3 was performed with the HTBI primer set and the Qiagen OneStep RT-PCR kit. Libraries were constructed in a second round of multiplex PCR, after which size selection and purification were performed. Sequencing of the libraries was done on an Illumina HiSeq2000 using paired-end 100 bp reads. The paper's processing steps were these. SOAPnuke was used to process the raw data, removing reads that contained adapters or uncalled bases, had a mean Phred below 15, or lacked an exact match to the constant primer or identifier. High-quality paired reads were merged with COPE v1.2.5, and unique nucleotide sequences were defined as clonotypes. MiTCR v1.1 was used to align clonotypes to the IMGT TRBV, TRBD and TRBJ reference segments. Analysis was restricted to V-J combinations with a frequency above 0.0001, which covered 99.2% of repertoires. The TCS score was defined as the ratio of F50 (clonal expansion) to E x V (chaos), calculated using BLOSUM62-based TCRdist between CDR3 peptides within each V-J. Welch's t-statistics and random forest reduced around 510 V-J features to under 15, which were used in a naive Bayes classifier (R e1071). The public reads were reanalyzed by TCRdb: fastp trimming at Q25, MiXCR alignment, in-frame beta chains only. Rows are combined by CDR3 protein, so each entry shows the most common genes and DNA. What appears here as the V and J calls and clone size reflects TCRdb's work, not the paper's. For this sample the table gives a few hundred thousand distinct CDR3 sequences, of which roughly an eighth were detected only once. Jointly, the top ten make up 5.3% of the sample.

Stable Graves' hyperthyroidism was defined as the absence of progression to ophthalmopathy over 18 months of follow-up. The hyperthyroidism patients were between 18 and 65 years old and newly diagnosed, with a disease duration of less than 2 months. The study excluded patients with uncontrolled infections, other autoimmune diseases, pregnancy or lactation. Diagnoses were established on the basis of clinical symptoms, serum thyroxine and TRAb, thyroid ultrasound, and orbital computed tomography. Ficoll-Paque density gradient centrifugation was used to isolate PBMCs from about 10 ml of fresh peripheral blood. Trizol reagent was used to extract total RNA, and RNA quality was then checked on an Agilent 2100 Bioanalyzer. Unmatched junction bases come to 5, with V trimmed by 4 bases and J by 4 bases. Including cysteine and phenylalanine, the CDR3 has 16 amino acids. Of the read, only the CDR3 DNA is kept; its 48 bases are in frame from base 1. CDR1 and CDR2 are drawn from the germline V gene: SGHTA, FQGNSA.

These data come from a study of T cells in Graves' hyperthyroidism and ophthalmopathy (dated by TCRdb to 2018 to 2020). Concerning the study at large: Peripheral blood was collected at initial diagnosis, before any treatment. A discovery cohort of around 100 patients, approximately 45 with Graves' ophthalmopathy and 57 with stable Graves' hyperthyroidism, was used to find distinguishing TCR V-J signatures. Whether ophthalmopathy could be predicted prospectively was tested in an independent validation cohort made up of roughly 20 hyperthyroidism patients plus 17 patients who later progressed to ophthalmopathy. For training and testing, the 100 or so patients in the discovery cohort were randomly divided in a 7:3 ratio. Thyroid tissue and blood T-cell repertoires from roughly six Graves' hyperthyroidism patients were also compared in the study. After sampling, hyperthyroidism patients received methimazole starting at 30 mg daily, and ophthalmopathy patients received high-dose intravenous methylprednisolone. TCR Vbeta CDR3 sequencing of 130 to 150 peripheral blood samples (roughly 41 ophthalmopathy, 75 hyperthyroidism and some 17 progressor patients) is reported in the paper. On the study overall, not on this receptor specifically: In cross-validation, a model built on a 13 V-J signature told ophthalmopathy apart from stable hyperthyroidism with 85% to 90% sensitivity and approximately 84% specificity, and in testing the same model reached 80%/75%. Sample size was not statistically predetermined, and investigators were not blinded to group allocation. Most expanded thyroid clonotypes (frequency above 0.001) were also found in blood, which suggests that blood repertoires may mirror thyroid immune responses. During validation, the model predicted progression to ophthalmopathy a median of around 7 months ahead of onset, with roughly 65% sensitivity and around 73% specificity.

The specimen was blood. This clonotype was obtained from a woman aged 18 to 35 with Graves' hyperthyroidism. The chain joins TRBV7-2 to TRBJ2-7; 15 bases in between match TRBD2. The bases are TGTGCCAGCAGCTGGACTAGCGGGAGGGCCTCTTACGAGCAGTACTTC. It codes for CASSWTSGRASYEQYF.